The 18 T cell receptor beta chains given below trace back to one sample, sequenced in a study of response to subunit inactivated influenza vaccine. One entry per CDR3 protein, called by TCRdb with MiXCR from the RT-PCR reads. Among about 700,000 distinct CDR3 sequences listed, approximately 13% were seen once. The sample consisted of PBMCs from blood, taken less than 15 days before vaccination. The receptors shown here come from a man over 45 who received an inactivated influenza vaccine.

The rearrangement links TRBV7-2 to TRBJ2-5; D perhaps matches TRBD2 (5 bases). CDR3 length: 15 amino acids. Trimming stripped 3 bases from V and 4 bases from J, with 15 bases between. Germline V gene lookup returns CDR1 SGHTA and CDR2 FQGNSA. The CDR3 loop is CASSFFARAGETQYF. DNA for the CDR3: TGTGCCAGCAGCTTCTTCGCTAGGGCGGGAGAGACCCAGTACTTC.

CDR3 protein: CASSPKGQISFEAFF. The CDR3 nucleotides are TGTGCCAGCAGCCCAAAAGGACAGATTAGCTTTGAAGCTTTCTTT. The chain recombines TRBV7-9 with TRBJ1-1; tentatively, D is TRBD1 (6 bases). CDR1 and CDR2 from the germline V gene are SEHNR and FQNEAQ (reference sequence). The V end was cut by 5 bases, the J end by 7 bases, with 20 bases between. The CDR3 is made up of 15 amino acids.

The chain uses TRBV7-9 and TRBJ2-3; TRBD2 is a possible D gene (6 bases). This CDR3 spans 12 amino acids. Germline CDR1 reads SEHNR; CDR2 reads FQNEAQ (reference sequence). The V end lost 7 bases, the J end lost 4 bases, and 9 bases lay between the germline ends. The CDR3 nucleotides read TGTGCCAGCAACACGGGGGCAGATACGCAGTATTTT. Amino acids: CASNTGADTQYF.

Comment on this clonotype: At one end the junction does not follow the germline gene, possibly because of a read error. The chain carries TRBV20-1 and TRBJ2-1; TRBD1 matches at 9 bases. Germline lookup yields CDR1 DFQATT and CDR2 SNEGSKA (reference sequence). The CDR3 extends over 17 amino acids. For the CDR3, the DNA is TGCTGTGCTAGAGATCTGAGGTTTGGGACAGGGTACAATGAGCAGTTCTTC. The encoded protein is CCARDLRFGTGYNEQFF.

This clonotype was observed a few times. The chain recombines TRBV11-2 with TRBJ2-7; D may be TRBD1 (7 bases). This CDR3 region has 15 residues. V was shortened by 5 bases and J by 6 bases, with 20 bases between the two germline ends. Germline CDR1 and CDR2: SGHAT and FQNNGV. This chain's CDR3 is CASSLQGPGLREQYF. The DNA for the CDR3 is TGTGCCAGCAGCCTACAGGGGCCTGGACTACGCGAGCAGTACTTC.

This clonotype was seen at least ten times. One junction end disagrees with the germline gene, perhaps due to a read error. The chain has TRBV7-7 and TRBJ2-2; 8 nucleotides match TRBD1. Germline V gene sequence: CDR1 SSHAT, CDR2 FNYEAQ (reference sequence). The CDR3 sequence is 14 residues long. The CDR3 bases are TGTGCTAGCACCGCAGGGGGCCCCACCGGGGAGCTGTTTTTT. It specifies CASTAGGPTGELFF.

This clonotype was detected once. J is TRBJ2-7 and V is TRBV7-2; 8 nucleotides line up with TRBD2. In germline, CDR1 is SGHTA, CDR2 FQGNSA. This CDR3 is 16 amino acids long. V shed 5 bases and J 6 bases; nucleotides not matched to a gene: 15. CDR3 loop: CASSHPRGGGLREQYF. For the CDR3, the DNA is TGTGCCAGCAGCCACCCACGGGGGGGAGGTCTTCGCGAGCAGTACTTC.

The chain carries TRBV12-3 or TRBV12-4 and TRBJ1-4; tentative D call: TRBD1 (5 bases). V was trimmed by 0 bases and J by 7 bases, leaving 12 bases between them. This CDR3 has 15 amino acids. CDR3 in DNA: TGTGCCAGCAGTTTAGCGGGGCAAGGTAGTGAAAAACTGTTTTTT. Protein: CASSLAGQGSEKLFF.

This chain connects TRBV4-1 to TRBJ2-7; D might be TRBD1 (7 bases). This CDR3 region has 18 residues. V lost 0 bases and J lost 3, with 21 bases in between. Per germline, CDR1 MGHRA and CDR2 YSYEKL. CDR3 in DNA: TGCGCCAGCAGCCAAGACCTACGACAGGGAGGAGGGAACTACGAGCAGTACTTC. Protein product: CASSQDLRQGGGNYEQYF.

The chain joins TRBV20-1 to TRBJ2-5; no definite D call. The CDR3 sequence is 11 residues long. CDR1 is DFQATT, CDR2 SNEGSKA, per germline (reference sequence). The V end lost 5 bases, the J end lost 5 bases, and 9 bases lay between the germline ends. The CDR3, as DNA: TGCAGTGCTTATCTATCGGAGACCCAGTACTTC. Its translation is CSAYLSETQYF.

This clonotype has only a few counts. V is TRBV7-2 and J is TRBJ1-2; D is unclear. Between the trimmed V and J ends, which lost 4 bases and 5 bases, there was a span of 11 bases. CDR1 and CDR2 (germline): SGHTA, FQGNSA. The CDR3 runs 13 residues. CDR3 DNA: TGTGCCAGCAGCTCTTCGGACGTGTATGGCTACACCTTC. This translates into CASSSSDVYGYTF. Full variable domain (remainder filled in from reference TRBV7-2 and TRBJ1-2): GAGVSQSPSNKVTEKGKDVELRCDPISGHTALYWYRQSLGQGLEFLIYFQGNSAPDKSGLPSDRFSAERTGGSVSTLTIQRTQQEDSAVYLCASSSSDVYGYTFGSGTRLTVV.

V usage is TRBV27 and J usage is TRBJ2-7; no firm D call. The CDR3 totals 12 residues. CDR1 is MNHEY and CDR2 is SMNVEV in the germline V gene (reference sequence). The V and J ends lost 5 bases and 6 bases respectively, with 11 bases between them. As DNA, the CDR3 is TGTGCCAGCAGTGTCCCTATGGGCGAGCAGTACTTC. Amino acids: CASSVPMGEQYF.

This clonotype came up a few times. The chain recombines TRBV18 with TRBJ2-6; a possible D gene is TRBD1 (5 bases). Looked up from germline, CDR1 is KGHSH and CDR2 is LQKENI. The CDR3 spans 18 residues. V shed 4 bases and J shed 0 bases, with 16 bases lying between them. The CDR3 reads CASSRIQVTNSGANVLTF. For the CDR3, the DNA is TGTGCCAGCTCACGGATACAGGTGACCAACTCTGGGGCCAACGTCCTGACTTTC. Full variable domain (outside the CDR3, taken from reference TRBV18 and TRBJ2-6): NAGVMQNPRHLVRRRGQEARLRCSPMKGHSHVYWYRQLPEEGLKFMVYLQKENIIDESGMPKERFSAEFPKEGPSILRIQQVVRGDSAAYFCASSRIQVTNSGANVLTFGAGSRLTVL.

This clonotype occurred a few times. The J gene is TRBJ2-7, the V gene TRBV28, with 10 bases matching TRBD2. The ends lost 7 bases at V and 2 bases at J; junction bases unmatched: 8. The germline gives CDR1 MDHEN, CDR2 SYDVKM. There are 15 residues in the CDR3. The DNA for the CDR3 is TGTGCCAGCAAACACGGGACTAGCGTAGCCTACGAGCAGTACTTC. It specifies CASKHGTSVAYEQYF.

This clonotype was observed a handful of times. The V and J genes are TRBV6-1 and TRBJ1-3; 9 positions agree with TRBD1. Trimming cost V 8 bases and J 5 bases; bases outside gene matches: 7. Germline values: CDR1 MNHNS, CDR2 SASEGT. The length of the CDR3 is 14 residues. The CDR3 DNA follows: TGTGCCAGCCTGGACAGGGGAGACCGAAACACCATATATTTT. This encodes CASLDRGDRNTIYF.

The rearrangement links TRBV3-1 to TRBJ2-3; possibly TRBD1 or TRBD2 for D (5 bases each). Germline values: CDR1 LGHDT, CDR2 YNNKEL (reference sequence). The CDR3 is 15 amino acids. Trimming pared 1 base from V and 2 bases from J, leaving 10 bases between. The chain's CDR3 is CASSQGDGATDTQYF. As DNA, the CDR3 is TGTGCCAGCAGCCAAGGGGACGGGGCCACAGATACGCAGTATTTT.

The J gene is TRBJ1-5, the V gene TRBV10-3, with TRBD1 matching over 7 bases. Germline-derived CDR1 and CDR2 are ENHRY and SYGVKD. V was pared by 4 bases and J by 4 bases, with 1 base of the junction left unmatched. CDR3 size: 13 residues. CDR3 sequence: CAISGQGNQPQHF. CDR3 bases: TGTGCCATCAGTGGACAGGGTAATCAGCCCCAGCATTTT.

This clonotype was seen more than once but under ten times. This chain links TRBV20-1 with TRBJ2-1, with 10 positions matching TRBD2. Germline CDR1 DFQATT, CDR2 SNEGSKA (reference sequence). V was clipped by 1 base and J by 2 bases; unmatched bases: 5. The CDR3 is made up of 16 amino acids. CDR3 amino acids: CSARAILAGAYNEQFF. CDR3 DNA: TGCAGTGCTAGAGCGATCCTAGCGGGAGCCTACAATGAGCAGTTCTTC.